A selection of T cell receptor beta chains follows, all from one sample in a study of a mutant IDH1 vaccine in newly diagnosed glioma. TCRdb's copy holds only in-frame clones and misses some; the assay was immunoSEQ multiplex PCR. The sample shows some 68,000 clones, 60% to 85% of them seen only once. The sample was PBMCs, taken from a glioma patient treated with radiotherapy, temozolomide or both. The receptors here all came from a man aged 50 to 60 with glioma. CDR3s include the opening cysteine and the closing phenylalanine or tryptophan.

cdr3_aa: CATSRPGLARRGEQFF; v_call: TRBV15; j_call: TRBJ2-1
cdr3_aa: CASSQDGRHNEKLFF; v_call: TRBV4-1; j_call: TRBJ1-4
cdr3_aa: CAWSLSGAGWGGSGANVLTF; v_call: TRBV30; j_call: TRBJ2-6
cdr3_aa: CASSVAEGGVSYEQYF; v_call: TRBV9; j_call: TRBJ2-7
cdr3_aa: CASRNHRGRGNQPQHF; v_call: TRBV6-4; j_call: TRBJ1-5
cdr3_aa: CAISQDRGEQYF; v_call: TRBV10-3; j_call: TRBJ2-7
cdr3_aa: CASGDRRTYNYGYTF; v_call: TRBV6-1; j_call: TRBJ1-2
cdr3_aa: CASRRTGEAGNTIYF; v_call: TRBV2; j_call: TRBJ1-3
cdr3_aa: CASSQARGDNSPLHF; v_call: TRBV4-1; j_call: TRBJ1-6
cdr3_aa: CAIRPSNTGELFF; v_call: TRBV19; j_call: TRBJ2-2
cdr3_aa: CASSPPRGSGELFF; v_call: TRBV4-2; j_call: TRBJ2-2
cdr3_aa: CASSQDPMSSYEQYF; v_call: TRBV14; j_call: TRBJ2-7
cdr3_aa: CASSQDVSGELFF; v_call: TRBV14; j_call: TRBJ2-2
cdr3_aa: CASSLLPFLGTEAFF; v_call: TRBV7-2; j_call: TRBJ1-1
cdr3_aa: CASSEWDETLEAFF; v_call: TRBV2; j_call: TRBJ1-1
cdr3_aa: CASNATSGGGDEQFF; v_call: TRBV21-1; j_call: TRBJ2-1
cdr3_aa: CASSLVQGPGEQYF; v_call: TRBV5-1; j_call: TRBJ2-7
cdr3_aa: CASNPPGGGQGTQYF; v_call: TRBV7-2; j_call: TRBJ2-5
cdr3_aa: CASSKGQVGGVTEAFF; v_call: TRBV5-4; j_call: TRBJ1-1
cdr3_aa: CASSLAEGVGEQYF; v_call: TRBV7-9; j_call: TRBJ2-7